Detailed here is one TCR beta chain. Assay: immunoSEQ multiplex PCR; the TCRdb copy retains only in-frame clones and omits some. The sample shows around 100,000 clones, 90% of them seen only once. The sample belongs to a study of blood T cell repertoires in COVID-19. CDR1 PRHDT and CDR2 FYEKMQ come from the germline V gene (reference sequence). The CDR3 runs to 18 residues. The ends lost 5 bases at V and 2 bases at J; junction bases unmatched: 8. Sequencing was done on a sample of peripheral blood. This TCR was recovered from a man aged 45 to 65 with acute or convalescent COVID-19. The chain recombines TRBV13 with TRBJ2-3, with 15 bases that match TRBD2. Here the CDR3 DNA reads TGTGCCAGCAGCCCGAGGACTAGCGGGAGGGAATTCACAGATACGCAGTATTTT. Protein: CASSPRTSGREFTDTQYF.